Below, one T cell receptor (beta chain) is given with its context. This clone's antigen is unknown. No qualities accompany the bases; no much larger clone lies one base away. Distinct nucleotide sequences in the sample also encode this CDR3. Separate from the approximately 730-subject first cohort, the validation cohort of 120 subjects was the group to which the donors belonged. These data are taken from a study of cytomegalovirus exposure and HLA in healthy donors (TCRdb year 2017). Study-wide context: According to a later analysis, the approximately 130 validation repertoires were produced on the same platform as the 700 or so repertoires of the first cohort. The aim of the study was to test whether cataloging public T cell receptors could identify signatures of past pathogen exposure. A separate validation cohort of roughly 130 different subjects was used in addition to the 666-subject first cohort. High-throughput TCR immunosequencing, statistical association of individual TCRs with disease status, and machine learning were combined to predict cytomegalovirus infection status. Study-wide conclusions, independent of this receptor: The study gave a list of 150 to 200 TCR beta chains associated with cytomegalovirus. Across donors, most TCR sequences were observed very rarely, whereas some public TCRs were present in many individuals. According to the authors, the approach could potentially be generalized to other disease states and immunological phenotypes. A later analysis lacked HLA typing for the validation cohort, so it scored co-occurrence in that cohort across all 110 or so repertoires. In both the original and validation cohorts, the classifier was reported to diagnose cytomegalovirus status with high specificity and sensitivity. Subsequent analysis determined that TCRs grouped into clusters in the first cohort also showed a tendency toward co-occurrence across the 90 to 150 validation repertoires, and 94% of cluster scores exceeded 0. In vitro tests confirmed that a few of the cytomegalovirus-associated TCR beta chains recognize cytomegalovirus antigens.

The library was built by means of the immunoSEQ multiplex PCR assay. The original pipeline was this. A statistical classification framework was developed to diagnose cytomegalovirus status using the catalog of TCR beta chain sequences. TCRdb took this table from immuneACCESS and kept in-frame rearrangements with V and J called. Such tables lack part of the clones; where checked against another copy, unresolved V genes explain under half of the gap, and the rest is unexplained. The DNA gave D and trimming, while V, J and clone size come from that table. Counted in this sample were 250,000 to 350,000 clones; about 90% of them appeared once. About 1% of the sample is held by the ten biggest clonotypes. CDR1 and CDR2, looked up from the germline V gene (reference sequence), are GTSNPN and SVGIG. Reading from cysteine to phenylalanine, the CDR3 counts 13 amino acids. Solely the CDR3 DNA is kept, with 39 bases framed from the first base. V was cut back by 3 bases and J by 3 bases, leaving a gap of 9 bases between them.

This TCR derives from a woman in her thirties in good health and CMV-seropositive. The chain links TRBV30 with TRBJ1-5; a tentative D match to TRBD1 spans 5 bases. The sample comprised PBMCs. The nucleotide sequence reads TGTGCCTGGAGCGCCGGGGCCAATCAGCCCCAGCATTTT. It translates as CAWSAGANQPQHF.